The rows below give T cell receptor beta chains drawn from one sample of a study of cytomegalovirus exposure and HLA in healthy donors. Data came from immunoSEQ multiplex PCR; TCRdb stores just in-frame clones and leaves some out. Of roughly 100,000 clones listed, approximately 82% are singletons. Sequencing input: PBMCs. The receptors here all came from a man aged 35-49 years in good health and CMV-seropositive. CDR3s include the opening cysteine and the closing phenylalanine or tryptophan. Each record gives: clone size, V gene, J gene, D gene, CDR3 DNA, CDR3 protein. D genes are given only for firm matches. The size entry is marked missing in some rows and otherwise reads once, few, many or a size class.

size: -; V: TRBV6-5; J: TRBJ2-1; D: -; DNA: TGTGCCAGCAGTTACGGGGGGGCGAATGAGCAGTTCTTC; CDR3: CASSYGGANEQFF
size: -; V: TRBV18; J: TRBJ2-4; D: -; DNA: TGTGCCAGCTCACCACCCTTGAACTCCTTAAAAAACATTCAGTACTTC; CDR3: CASSPPLNSLKNIQYF
size: -; V: TRBV29-1; J: TRBJ1-1; D: TRBD1; DNA: TGCAGCGTTGGACAGGGGCCATCCGGATGGACTGAAGCTTTCTTT; CDR3: CSVGQGPSGWTEAFF
size: -; V: TRBV5-1; J: TRBJ1-2; D: -; DNA: TGCGCCAGCAGCTTAGCAGGATTAGCTAACTATGGCTACACCTTC; CDR3: CASSLAGLANYGYTF
size: -; V: TRBV6-1; J: TRBJ2-6; D: -; DNA: TGTGCCAGCAGTGCAGGGATTTACGGGGCCAACGTCCTGACTTTC; CDR3: CASSAGIYGANVLTF
size: few; V: TRBV4-1; J: TRBJ2-1; D: TRBD2; DNA: TGCGCCAGCAGCCCCAAGCGGGACCAACTCCATGAGCAGTTCTTC; CDR3: CASSPKRDQLHEQFF
size: -; V: TRBV4-1; J: TRBJ2-7; D: -; DNA: TGCGCCAGCAGCCAAGAAGGGACACGCACCCCCTACGAGCAGTACTTC; CDR3: CASSQEGTRTPYEQYF
size: -; V: TRBV18; J: TRBJ2-2; D: TRBD2; DNA: TGTGCCAGCTCACCACTGGCGGGAGCGTACACCGGGGAGCTGTTTTTT; CDR3: CASSPLAGAYTGELFF
size: -; V: TRBV11-3; J: TRBJ2-7; D: TRBD1; DNA: TGTGCCAGCAGCTTAGATTTGCCAGGGGGCTTCGACGAGCAGTACTTC; CDR3: CASSLDLPGGFDEQYF
size: once; V: TRBV9; J: TRBJ1-1; D: TRBD1; DNA: TGTGCCAGCAGTCCCAGGGGGAGCACTGAAGCTTTCTTT; CDR3: CASSPRGSTEAFF
size: few; V: TRBV19; J: TRBJ2-2; D: TRBD2; DNA: TGTGCCAGCACTCGGGGGGGCGGGGGCACCGGGGAGCTGTTTTTT; CDR3: CASTRGGGGTGELFF
size: -; V: TRBV7-2; J: TRBJ1-4; D: TRBD1; DNA: TGTGCCAGCAGCCCCGGGACAGGGTTTGAAAAACTGTTTTTT; CDR3: CASSPGTGFEKLFF
size: -; V: TRBV6-1; J: TRBJ2-7; D: TRBD1; DNA: TGTGCCAGCAAAACGGGACAGACCTACGAGCAGTACTTC; CDR3: CASKTGQTYEQYF
size: -; V: TRBV11-3; J: TRBJ2-7; D: TRBD1; DNA: TGTGCCAGCAGCTTAGATAGGACAGGGGCTCCCGAGCAGTACTTC; CDR3: CASSLDRTGAPEQYF
size: -; V: TRBV7-9; J: TRBJ1-1; D: TRBD1; DNA: TGTGCCAGCAGCTTTGCAGGGGGCCGGGATCGAGCTTTCTTT; CDR3: CASSFAGGRDRAFF
size: -; V: TRBV6-5; J: TRBJ1-3; D: -; DNA: TGTGCCAGCAGTTACTCAACAGGGGGAAACACCATATATTTT; CDR3: CASSYSTGGNTIYF
size: -; V: TRBV7-9; J: TRBJ1-1; D: TRBD1; DNA: TGTGCCAGCAGCTTAGGGGACAGGCACCCCATGAACACTGAAGCTTTCTTT; CDR3: CASSLGDRHPMNTEAFF
size: -; V: TRBV2; J: TRBJ2-1; D: TRBD2; DNA: TGTGCCAGCGGGGCAGCGGGAGAAGGTGAGCAGTTCTTC; CDR3: CASGAAGEGEQFF
size: -; V: TRBV10-1; J: TRBJ2-1; D: TRBD2; DNA: TGCGCCAGCAGTGAGGGGGGGGAGGTGGGGAATGAGCAGTTCTTC; CDR3: CASSEGGEVGNEQFF
size: -; V: TRBV11-2; J: TRBJ2-1; D: TRBD2; DNA: TGTGCCAGCAGCTTCACAACTAGCGGAGAGCAGTTCTTC; CDR3: CASSFTTSGEQFF
size: -; V: TRBV5-4; J: TRBJ1-2; D: TRBD1; DNA: TGTGCCAGCAGCTTGGCAGGGGGCGAATATTATGGCTACATCTTC; CDR3: CASSLAGGEYYGYIF
size: once; V: TRBV7-8; J: TRBJ1-6; D: TRBD1; DNA: TGTGCCAGCAGCGCGTGGGACAGGGTTTATTCACCCCTCCACTTT; CDR3: CASSAWDRVYSPLHF
size: -; V: TRBV30; J: TRBJ2-1; D: -; DNA: TGTGCCTGGAGTCAGCGACTAGGTCTAGCCTACAATGAGCAGTTCTTC; CDR3: CAWSQRLGLAYNEQFF
size: -; V: TRBV11-3; J: TRBJ2-5; D: TRBD2; DNA: TGTGCCAGCAGCCAGGGAACTAGCGGGAGTATAGAGACCCAGTACTTC; CDR3: CASSQGTSGSIETQYF
size: -; V: TRBV2; J: TRBJ2-1; D: TRBD1; DNA: TGTGCCAGCAGTCAGATCCGGACAGGGCGGAATGAGCAGTTCTTC; CDR3: CASSQIRTGRNEQFF
size: -; V: TRBV29-1; J: TRBJ2-4; D: -; DNA: TGCAGCGCCCTTAGCGATCTAGCCAAAAACAGTCAGTACTTC; CDR3: CSALSDLAKNSQYF
size: -; V: TRBV2; J: TRBJ2-7; D: -; DNA: TGTGCCAGCAGAATGGTCGAGGTAGAGCAGTACTTC; CDR3: CASRMVEVEQYF
size: -; V: TRBV7-9; J: TRBJ2-1; D: -; DNA: TGTGCCAGCAGCTACTCATTGGTGGATGAGCAGTTCTTC; CDR3: CASSYSLVDEQFF
size: -; V: TRBV7-3; J: TRBJ2-7; D: TRBD1; DNA: TGTGCCAGCAGCTTAGGGACAGGCCCCTACGAGCAGTACTTC; CDR3: CASSLGTGPYEQYF
size: once; V: TRBV7-6; J: TRBJ2-1; D: -; DNA: TGTGCCAGCAGCTCATCCCGAGGGAGCCCCTACAATGAGCAGTTCTTC; CDR3: CASSSSRGSPYNEQFF
size: -; V: TRBV7-3; J: TRBJ2-1; D: -; DNA: TGTGCCAGCAGCTTACAAGGTGGAGGGACCTACAATGAGCAGTTCTTC; CDR3: CASSLQGGGTYNEQFF
size: once; V: TRBV4-1; J: TRBJ1-2; D: TRBD1; DNA: TGCGCCAGCAGCCACGGGACAGTCTATGGCTACACCTTC; CDR3: CASSHGTVYGYTF
size: -; V: TRBV10-2; J: TRBJ2-1; D: TRBD2; DNA: TGCGCCAGCAGTGAAATGGGCGGGAGGGATGAGCAGTTCTTC; CDR3: CASSEMGGRDEQFF
size: -; V: TRBV30; J: TRBJ1-1; D: -; DNA: TGTGCCTGGAATAAACAGGGTATGAACACTGAAGCTTTCTTT; CDR3: CAWNKQGMNTEAFF
size: -; V: TRBV7-9; J: TRBJ2-7; D: -; DNA: TGTGCCAGCAGCAGCTCGGGGGGCGGATACGAGCAGTACTTC; CDR3: CASSSSGGGYEQYF
size: few; V: TRBV27; J: TRBJ2-7; D: -; DNA: TGTGCCAGCAGCGGGGAGGAGGGGCCCTACGAGCAGTACTTC; CDR3: CASSGEEGPYEQYF
size: -; V: TRBV11-3; J: TRBJ1-2; D: TRBD1; DNA: TGTGCCAGCAGCTTAGGGACCCGACAGGGGAGAAATTTTTATGGCTACACCTTC; CDR3: CASSLGTRQGRNFYGYTF
size: few; V: TRBV19; J: TRBJ2-5; D: -; DNA: TGTGCCAGTAGTATAGCGGGGGAGACCCAGTACTTC; CDR3: CASSIAGETQYF
size: -; V: TRBV7-6; J: TRBJ2-1; D: -; DNA: TGTGCCAGCAGCCCTGGCCCCTCGGACAGACCATACTCCTACAATGAGCAGTTCTTC; CDR3: CASSPGPSDRPYSYNEQFF
size: -; V: TRBV5-5; J: TRBJ1-2; D: TRBD1; DNA: TGTGCCAGCAGACGAGACGACAGGGGAGGGTATGGCTACACCTTC; CDR3: CASRRDDRGGYGYTF
size: -; V: TRBV23-1; J: TRBJ2-4; D: -; DNA: TGCGCCAGCAGTCAACCCCCGGACCGGGGAGTGTACTTC; CDR3: CASSQPPDRGVYF
size: -; V: TRBV19; J: TRBJ1-5; D: -; DNA: TGTGCCAGTAGTATCGAGGGACAGCCCCAGCATTTT; CDR3: CASSIEGQPQHF
size: medium-sized; V: TRBV11-3; J: TRBJ1-1; D: TRBD1; DNA: TGTGCCAGCAGCCCTGGACAGGGGGAGGTGAACACTGAAGCTTTCTTT; CDR3: CASSPGQGEVNTEAFF
size: few; V: TRBV5-5; J: TRBJ1-2; D: TRBD1; DNA: TGTGCCAGCAGCTTGGGCCCCTCGGACAGGGACTATGGCTACACCTTC; CDR3: CASSLGPSDRDYGYTF
size: -; V: TRBV4-2; J: TRBJ2-1; D: TRBD2; DNA: TGTGCCAGCAGCCATCCCTCTCCGGGACTAGTACAATATGAGCAGTTCTTC; CDR3: CASSHPSPGLVQYEQFF